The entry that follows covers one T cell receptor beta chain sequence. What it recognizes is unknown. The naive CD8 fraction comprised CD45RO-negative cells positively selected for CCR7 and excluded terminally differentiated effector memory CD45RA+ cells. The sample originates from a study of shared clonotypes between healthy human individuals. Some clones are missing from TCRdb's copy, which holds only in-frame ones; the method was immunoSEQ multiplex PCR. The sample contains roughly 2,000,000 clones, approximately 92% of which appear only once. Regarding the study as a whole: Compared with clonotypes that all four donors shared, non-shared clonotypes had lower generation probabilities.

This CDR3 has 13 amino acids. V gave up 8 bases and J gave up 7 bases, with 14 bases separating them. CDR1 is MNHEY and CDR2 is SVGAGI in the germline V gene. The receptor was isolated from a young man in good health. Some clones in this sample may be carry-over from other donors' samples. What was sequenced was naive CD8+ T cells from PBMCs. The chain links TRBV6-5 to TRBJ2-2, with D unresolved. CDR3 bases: TGTGCCAGCGGGCCCACCTGGGGCGGGGAGCTGTTTTTT. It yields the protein CASGPTWGGELFF.